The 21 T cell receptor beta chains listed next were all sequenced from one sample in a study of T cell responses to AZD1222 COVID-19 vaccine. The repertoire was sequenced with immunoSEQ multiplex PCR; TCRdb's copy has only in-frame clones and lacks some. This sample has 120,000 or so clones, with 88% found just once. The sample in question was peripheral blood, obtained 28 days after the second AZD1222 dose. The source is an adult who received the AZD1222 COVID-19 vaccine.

The DNA of the CDR3 is TGTGCCAGCAGCTTAGAGGGTTATGGGAACACTGAAGCTTTCTTT. Amino acid sequence: CASSLEGYGNTEAFF. This chain joins TRBV7-9 and TRBJ1-1; no clear D gene. This CDR3 contains 15 residues. The germline V gene has CDR1 SEHNR and CDR2 FQNEAQ (reference sequence). The ends were cut back, 1 base at V and 1 base at J, with 10 bases in the middle. Variable domain in full (rest from reference TRBV7-9 and TRBJ1-1): DTGVSQNPRHKITKRGQNVTFRCDPISEHNRLYWYRQTLGQGPEFLTYFQNEAQLEKSRLLSDRFSAERPKGSFSTLEIQRTEQGDSAMYLCASSLEGYGNTEAFFGQGTRLTVV.

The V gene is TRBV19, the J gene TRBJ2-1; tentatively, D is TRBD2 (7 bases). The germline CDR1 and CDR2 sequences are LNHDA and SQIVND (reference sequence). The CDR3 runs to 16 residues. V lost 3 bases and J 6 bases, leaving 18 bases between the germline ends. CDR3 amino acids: CASSIKGGGRINEQFF. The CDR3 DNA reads TGTGCCAGTAGTATTAAGGGAGGGGGGCGCATCAATGAGCAGTTCTTC.

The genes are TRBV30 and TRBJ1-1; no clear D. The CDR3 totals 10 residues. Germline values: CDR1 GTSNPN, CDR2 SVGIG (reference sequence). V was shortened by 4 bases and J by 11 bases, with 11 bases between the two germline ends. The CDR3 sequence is CAWIRIQAFF. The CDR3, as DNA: TGTGCCTGGATACGGATCCAGGCTTTCTTT.

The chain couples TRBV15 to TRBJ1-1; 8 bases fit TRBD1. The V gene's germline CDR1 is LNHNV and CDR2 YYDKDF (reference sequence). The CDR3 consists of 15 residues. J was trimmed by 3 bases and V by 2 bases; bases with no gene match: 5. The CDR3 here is CATSRQGAGYTEAFF. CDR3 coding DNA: TGTGCCACCAGCAGACAGGGGGCAGGTTACACTGAAGCTTTCTTT. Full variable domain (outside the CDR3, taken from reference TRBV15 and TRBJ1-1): DAMVIQNPRYQVTQFGKPVTLSCSQTLNHNVMYWYQQKSSQAPKLLFHYYDKDFNNEADTPDNFQSRRPNTSFCFLDIRSPGLGDTAMYLCATSRQGAGYTEAFFGQGTRLTVV.

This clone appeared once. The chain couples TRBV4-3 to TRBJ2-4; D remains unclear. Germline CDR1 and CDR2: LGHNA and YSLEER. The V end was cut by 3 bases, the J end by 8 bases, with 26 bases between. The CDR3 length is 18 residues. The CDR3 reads CASSQELVRSWLVDIQYF. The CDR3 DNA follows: TGCGCCAGCAGCCAGGAACTGGTCCGTTCTTGGTTAGTGGACATTCAGTACTTC.

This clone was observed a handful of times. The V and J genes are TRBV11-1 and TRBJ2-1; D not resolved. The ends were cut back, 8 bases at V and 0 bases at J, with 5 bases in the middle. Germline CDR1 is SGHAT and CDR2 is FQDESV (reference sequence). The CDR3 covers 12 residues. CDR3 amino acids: CASELSYNEQFF. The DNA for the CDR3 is TGTGCCAGCGAACTCTCCTACAATGAGCAGTTCTTC.

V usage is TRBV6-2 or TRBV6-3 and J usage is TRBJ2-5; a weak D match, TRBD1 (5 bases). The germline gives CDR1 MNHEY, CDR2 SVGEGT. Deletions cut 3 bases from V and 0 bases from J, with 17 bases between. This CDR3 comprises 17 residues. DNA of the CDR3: TGTGCCAGCAGTTATGGGGCAGGGCCCCATTACCAAGAGACCCAGTACTTC. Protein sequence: CASSYGAGPHYQETQYF.

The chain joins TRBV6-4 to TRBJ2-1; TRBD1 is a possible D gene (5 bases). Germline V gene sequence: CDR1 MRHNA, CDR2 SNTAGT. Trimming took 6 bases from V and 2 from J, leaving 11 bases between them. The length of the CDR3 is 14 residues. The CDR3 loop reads CASSKGWPYNEQFF. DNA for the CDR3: TGTGCCAGCAGCAAGGGGTGGCCCTACAATGAGCAGTTCTTC.

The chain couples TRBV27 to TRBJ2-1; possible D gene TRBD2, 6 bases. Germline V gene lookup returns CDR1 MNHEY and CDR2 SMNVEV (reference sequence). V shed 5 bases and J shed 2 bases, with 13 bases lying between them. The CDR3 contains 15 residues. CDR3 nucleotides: TGTGCCAGCAGTCCCCCGGGAGTCCCCTACAATGAGCAGTTCTTC. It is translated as CASSPPGVPYNEQFF.

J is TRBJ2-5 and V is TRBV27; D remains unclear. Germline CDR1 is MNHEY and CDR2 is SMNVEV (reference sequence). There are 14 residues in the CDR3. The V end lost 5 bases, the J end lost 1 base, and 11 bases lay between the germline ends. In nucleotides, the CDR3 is TGTGCCAGCAGTCCCCGGCACACCCAAGAGACCCAGTACTTC. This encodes CASSPRHTQETQYF.

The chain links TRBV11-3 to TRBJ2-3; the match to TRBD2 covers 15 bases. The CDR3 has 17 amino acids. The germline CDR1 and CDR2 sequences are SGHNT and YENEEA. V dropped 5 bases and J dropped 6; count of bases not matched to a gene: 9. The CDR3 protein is CASSPGLAGGSRDTQYF. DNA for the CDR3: TGTGCCAGCAGCCCAGGACTAGCGGGAGGGAGCCGGGATACGCAGTATTTT.

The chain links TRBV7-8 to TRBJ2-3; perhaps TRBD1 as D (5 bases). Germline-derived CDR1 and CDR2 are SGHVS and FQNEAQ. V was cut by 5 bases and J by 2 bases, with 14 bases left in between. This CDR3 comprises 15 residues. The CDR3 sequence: CASSQGRSLTDTQYF. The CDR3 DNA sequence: TGTGCCAGCAGCCAGGGCAGGTCCCTCACAGATACGCAGTATTTT.

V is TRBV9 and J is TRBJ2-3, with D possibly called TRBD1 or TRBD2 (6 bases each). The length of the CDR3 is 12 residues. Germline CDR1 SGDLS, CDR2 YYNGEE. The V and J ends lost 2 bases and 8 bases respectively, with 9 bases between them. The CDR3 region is CASSVWGATQYF. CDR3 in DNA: TGTGCCAGCAGCGTCTGGGGGGCTACGCAGTATTTT.

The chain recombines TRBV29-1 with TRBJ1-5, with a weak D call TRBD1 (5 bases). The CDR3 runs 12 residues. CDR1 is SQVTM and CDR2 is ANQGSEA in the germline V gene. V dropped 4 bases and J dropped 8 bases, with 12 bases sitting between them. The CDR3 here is CSVVAGFKPQHF. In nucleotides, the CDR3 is TGCAGCGTTGTTGCAGGGTTTAAGCCCCAGCATTTT.

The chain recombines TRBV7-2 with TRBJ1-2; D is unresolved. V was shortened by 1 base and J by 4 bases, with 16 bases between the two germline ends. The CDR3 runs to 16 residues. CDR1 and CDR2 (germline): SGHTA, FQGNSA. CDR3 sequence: CASSLDPGSRIYGYTF. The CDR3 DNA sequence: TGTGCCAGCAGCTTAGATCCAGGAAGTAGAATCTATGGCTACACCTTC.

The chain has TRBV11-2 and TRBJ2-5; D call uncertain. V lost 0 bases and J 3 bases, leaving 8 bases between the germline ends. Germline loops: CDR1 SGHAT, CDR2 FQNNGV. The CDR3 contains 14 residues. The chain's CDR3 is CASSLDRAKETQYF. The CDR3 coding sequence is TGTGCCAGCAGCTTAGATAGGGCTAAAGAGACCCAGTACTTC.

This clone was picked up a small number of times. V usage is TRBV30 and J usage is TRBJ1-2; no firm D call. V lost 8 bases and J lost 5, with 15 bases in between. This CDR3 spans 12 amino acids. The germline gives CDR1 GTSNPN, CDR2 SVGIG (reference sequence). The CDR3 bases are TGTGCCGAGGGTTCAATTCTTTATGGCTACACCTTC. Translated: CAEGSILYGYTF. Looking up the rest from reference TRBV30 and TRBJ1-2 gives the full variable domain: SQTIHQWPATLVQPVGSPLSLECTVEGTSNPNLYWYRQAAGRGLQLLFYSVGIGQISSEVPQNLSASRPQDRQFILSSKKLLLSDSGFYLCAEGSILYGYTFGSGTRLTVV.

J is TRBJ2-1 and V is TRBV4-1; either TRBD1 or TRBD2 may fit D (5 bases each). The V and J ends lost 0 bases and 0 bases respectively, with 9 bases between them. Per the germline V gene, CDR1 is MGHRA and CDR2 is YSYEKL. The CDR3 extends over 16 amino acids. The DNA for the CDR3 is TGCGCCAGCAGCCAAGATCGGGGCAGCTCCTACAATGAGCAGTTCTTC. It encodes CASSQDRGSSYNEQFF.

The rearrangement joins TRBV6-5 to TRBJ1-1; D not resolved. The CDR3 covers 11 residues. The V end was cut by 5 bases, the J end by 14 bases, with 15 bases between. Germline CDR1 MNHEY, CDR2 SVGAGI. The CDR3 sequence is CASSTGLLSFF. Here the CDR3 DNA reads TGTGCCAGCAGTACTGGACTGTTGTCGTTCTTT.

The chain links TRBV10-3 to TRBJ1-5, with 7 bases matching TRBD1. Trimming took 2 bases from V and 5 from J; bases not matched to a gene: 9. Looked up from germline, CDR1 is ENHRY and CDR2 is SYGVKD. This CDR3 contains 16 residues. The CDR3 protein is CAISEVQGTDYQPQHF. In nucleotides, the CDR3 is TGTGCCATCAGTGAGGTTCAGGGGACAGATTATCAGCCCCAGCATTTT.

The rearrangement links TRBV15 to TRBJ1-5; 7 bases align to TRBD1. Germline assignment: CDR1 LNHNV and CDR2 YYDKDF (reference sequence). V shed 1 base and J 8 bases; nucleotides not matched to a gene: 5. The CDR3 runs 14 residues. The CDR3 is CATSRGQGIEPQHF. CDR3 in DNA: TGTGCCACCAGCAGAGGACAGGGAATCGAGCCCCAGCATTTT.